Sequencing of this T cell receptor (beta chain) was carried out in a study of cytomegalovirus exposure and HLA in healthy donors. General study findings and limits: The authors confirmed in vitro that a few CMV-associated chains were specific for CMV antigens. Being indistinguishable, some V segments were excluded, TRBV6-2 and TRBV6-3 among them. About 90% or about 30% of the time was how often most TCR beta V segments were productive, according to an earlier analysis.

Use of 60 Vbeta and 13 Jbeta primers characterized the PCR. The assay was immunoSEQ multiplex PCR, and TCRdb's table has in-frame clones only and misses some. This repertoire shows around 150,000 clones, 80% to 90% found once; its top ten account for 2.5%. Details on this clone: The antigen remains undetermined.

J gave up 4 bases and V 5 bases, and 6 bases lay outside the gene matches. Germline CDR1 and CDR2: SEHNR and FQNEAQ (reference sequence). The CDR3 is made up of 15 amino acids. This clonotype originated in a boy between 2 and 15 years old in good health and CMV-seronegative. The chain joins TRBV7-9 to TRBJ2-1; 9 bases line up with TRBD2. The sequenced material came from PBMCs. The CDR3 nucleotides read TGTGCCAGCAGCCCTAGCGGGGTACTTTACAATGAGCAGTTCTTC. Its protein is CASSPSGVLYNEQFF.